This TCR beta chain was obtained from a study of cytomegalovirus exposure and HLA in healthy donors. Study-wide background: Falling in the Caucasian-associated ancestry cluster were 80% to 85% of some 400 genotyped donors. General observations from the study: Later work associated approximately 17,000 TCR beta sequences with HLA alleles at 0.05 false discovery rate.

PCR involved 60 Vbeta and 13 Jbeta primers. Measured with immunoSEQ multiplex PCR; TCRdb has only the in-frame clones, and not every one. The table has approximately 150,000 clones, about 83% seen once. Worth noting for this clone: Its antigen is not known.

Sequenced sample: PBMCs. This clonotype was sampled from a girl under 18 in good health and CMV-seropositive.

The CDR3 DNA sequence: TGTGCCAGCAGTGACGGCGGGGGCACAGATACGCAGTATTTT. This encodes CASSDGGGTDTQYF. V gene TRBV6-4 combines with J gene TRBJ2-3, with a tentative D call TRBD2 (6 bases). The CDR3 runs 14 residues. V lost 2 bases to trimming and J lost 1 base, with 7 bases between them. CDR1 and CDR2 from the germline V gene are MRHNA and SNTAGT.